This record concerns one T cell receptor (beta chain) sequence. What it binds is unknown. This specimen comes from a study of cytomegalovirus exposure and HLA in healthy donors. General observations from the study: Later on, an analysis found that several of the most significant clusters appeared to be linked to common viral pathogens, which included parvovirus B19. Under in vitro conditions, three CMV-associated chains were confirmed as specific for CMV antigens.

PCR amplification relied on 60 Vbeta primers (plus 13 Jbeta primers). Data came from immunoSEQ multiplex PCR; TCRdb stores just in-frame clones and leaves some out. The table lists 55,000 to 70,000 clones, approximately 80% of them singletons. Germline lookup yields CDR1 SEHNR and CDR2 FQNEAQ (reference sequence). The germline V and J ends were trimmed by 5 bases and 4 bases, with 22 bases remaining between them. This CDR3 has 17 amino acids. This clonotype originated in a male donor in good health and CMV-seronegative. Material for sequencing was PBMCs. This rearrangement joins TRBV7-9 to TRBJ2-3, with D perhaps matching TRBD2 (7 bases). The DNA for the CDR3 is TGTGCCAGCAGCACAGAAGGGGGGGCGGGCCCCGCAGATACGCAGTATTTT. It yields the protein CASSTEGGAGPADTQYF.